This T cell receptor (beta chain) came from a study of response to subunit inactivated influenza vaccine. Study results and limitations: Each seasonal influenza vaccination recruits few new T cells, the authors suggested.

In its sample, this clonotype was seen a few times. Its antigen is unknown. The V and J ends lost 4 bases and 4 bases, in that order; junction bases with no gene match: 6. This CDR3 contains 14 residues. MiXCR, applied by TCRdb to the RT-PCR reads, yields one record per CDR3 protein. The table records around 710,000 distinct CDR3 sequences, 11% to 15% of them present only once. Sequences were derived from PBMCs from blood, sampled roughly 15 days before vaccination. The TCR originated in a man in his fifties who received an inactivated influenza vaccine. The chain recombines TRBV12-3 or TRBV12-4 with TRBJ2-5; 7 nucleotides agree with TRBD2. The CDR3 DNA reads as TGTGCCAGCAGTTACCGAGTAGCGGGAGAGACCCAGTACTTC. It is translated as CASSYRVAGETQYF.